These 17 T cell receptor beta chains were all obtained from the same sample, sequenced in a study of cytotoxic CD8 clonotypes in ibrutinib-treated CLL. Libraries were prepared by immunoSEQ multiplex PCR; TCRdb keeps only in-frame clonotypes and omits some of them. Altogether hundreds of thousands of clones are present, 80% being singletons, with the ten largest covering more than 6%. The sample was PBMCs, taken before ibrutinib treatment. All receptors come from a human donor with chronic lymphocytic leukemia.

This chain links TRBV28 with TRBJ1-2; 8 bases are shared with TRBD1. This CDR3 contains 14 residues. Losses at the gene ends were 2 bases for V and 4 bases for J; bases not matched to a gene: 3. Per the germline V gene, CDR1 is MDHEN and CDR2 is SYDVKM. The CDR3 sequence: CASSLPDRGYGYTF. The CDR3 nucleotides are TGTGCCAGCAGTTTACCCGACAGGGGCTATGGCTACACCTTC.

V and J are TRBV6-6 and TRBJ2-1; possible D gene TRBD2, 6 bases. This CDR3 is built from 16 residues. CDR1 and CDR2 (germline): MNHNY, SVGAGI (reference sequence). The V and J ends lost 0 bases and 2 bases respectively, with 11 bases between them. The chain's CDR3 is CASSYSLAVAYNEQFF. CDR3 nucleotide sequence: TGTGCCAGCAGTTACTCCTTAGCGGTGGCCTACAATGAGCAGTTCTTC.

The chain couples TRBV7-9 to TRBJ2-1, with a possible D match to TRBD2 (6 bases). Germline values: CDR1 SEHNR, CDR2 FQNEAQ (reference sequence). The CDR3 has 15 residues. V lost 4 bases and J 5 bases, leaving 15 bases between the germline ends. CDR3 amino acids: CASSWDVSGDNEQFF. As DNA, the CDR3 is TGTGCCAGCAGCTGGGACGTATCGGGAGACAATGAGCAGTTCTTC.

The count of this clone is one. This chain connects TRBV4-3 to TRBJ1-4; no clear D gene. The germline V gene has CDR1 LGHNA and CDR2 YSLEER. This CDR3 comprises 16 residues. V lost 1 base and J 8 bases, leaving 17 bases between the germline ends. CDR3 sequence (DNA): TGCGCCAGCAGCCAAGGGGTCGCGAGCGGTATCGAAAAACTGTTTTTT. It specifies CASSQGVASGIEKLFF.

CDR3 in amino acids: CASRGRGNTEAFF. The CDR3 DNA is TGTGCCAGCAGGGGACGGGGAAACACTGAAGCTTTCTTT. This chain connects TRBV6-1 to TRBJ1-1, with TRBD1 as a possible D gene (5 bases). V shed 6 bases and J shed 2 bases, with 10 bases lying between them. The CDR3 totals 13 residues. CDR1 and CDR2 (germline): MNHNS, SASEGT.

V gene TRBV5-4 combines with J gene TRBJ2-3, with D possibly matching TRBD2 (5 bases). The CDR3 length is 15 residues. Deletions cut 0 bases from V and 2 bases from J, with 10 bases between. Germline CDR1 reads SGHNT; CDR2 reads YYREEE (reference sequence). The CDR3 sequence is CASSLAGLNTDTQYF. The CDR3 DNA reads as TGTGCCAGCAGCTTGGCCGGACTGAACACAGATACGCAGTATTTT. The full variable domain, completed using reference TRBV5-4 and TRBJ2-3, is ETGVTQSPTHLIKTRGQQVTLRCSSQSGHNTVSWYQQALGQGPQFIFQYYREEENGRGNFPPRFSGLQFPNYSSELNVNALELDDSALYLCASSLAGLNTDTQYFGPGTRLTVL.

The genes are TRBV5-5 and TRBJ1-5, with a possible D match to TRBD1 (6 bases). Trimming pared 2 bases from V and 2 bases from J, leaving 11 bases between. This CDR3 has 15 residues. Germline assignment: CDR1 SGHKS and CDR2 YYEKEE (reference sequence). Here the CDR3 reads CASSFTGGGNQPQHF. For the CDR3, the DNA is TGTGCCAGCAGCTTCACCGGGGGCGGCAATCAGCCCCAGCATTTT.

The chain uses TRBV10-2 and TRBJ1-4; D unresolved. There are 15 residues in the CDR3. Looked up from germline, CDR1 is WSHSY and CDR2 is SAAADI. V shed 4 bases and J shed 3 bases, with 12 bases lying between them. The CDR3 loop is CASSVSNSANEKLFF. CDR3 coding DNA: TGCGCCAGCAGTGTCTCCAATTCGGCTAATGAAAAACTGTTTTTT.

The chain uses TRBV6-6 and TRBJ1-3; D is undetermined. The germline V gene has CDR1 MNHNY and CDR2 SVGAGI (reference sequence). Between the trimmed V and J ends, which lost 2 bases and 1 base, there was a span of 9 bases. There are 15 residues in the CDR3. The CDR3 DNA reads TGTGCCAGCAGTTACGTACGGCCATCTGGAAACACCATATATTTT. It yields the protein CASSYVRPSGNTIYF.

This rearrangement joins TRBV5-8 to TRBJ2-2; possibly TRBD2 for D (6 bases). V was cut by 4 bases and J by 0 bases, with 16 bases left in between. This CDR3 has 17 amino acids. CDR1 is SGHTS, CDR2 YDEGEE, per germline. CDR3 region: CASSPQRGRPNTGELFF. CDR3 nucleotides: TGTGCCAGCAGCCCCCAACGAGGGAGGCCGAACACCGGGGAGCTGTTTTTT.

This chain links TRBV5-4 with TRBJ2-1; D remains ambiguous. This CDR3 has 13 residues. The V end was cut by 2 bases, the J end by 5 bases, with 8 bases between. Germline values: CDR1 SGHNT, CDR2 YYREEE (reference sequence). The CDR3 region is CASSLVPNNEQFF. For the CDR3, the DNA is TGTGCCAGCAGCTTAGTCCCGAACAATGAGCAGTTCTTC.

CDR3 amino acids: CASSPPGTGSNQPQHF. CDR3 nucleotide sequence: TGTGCCAGCTCACCTCCCGGGACAGGGAGCAATCAGCCCCAGCATTTT. V and J are TRBV18 and TRBJ1-5; 9 nucleotides align to TRBD1. Germline CDR1 KGHSH, CDR2 LQKENI. The ends lost 3 bases at V and 1 base at J; junction bases unmatched: 4. CDR3 size: 16 residues. The full variable domain, completed using reference TRBV18 and TRBJ1-5, is NAGVMQNPRHLVRRRGQEARLRCSPMKGHSHVYWYRQLPEEGLKFMVYLQKENIIDESGMPKERFSAEFPKEGPSILRIQQVVRGDSAAYFCASSPPGTGSNQPQHFGDGTRLSIL.

CDR3 DNA sequence: TGTGCCAGCAGCGTAGAATACTCTGGAAACACCATATATTTT. It specifies CASSVEYSGNTIYF. The chain uses TRBV9 and TRBJ1-3, with no clear D. This CDR3 region has 14 residues. V was pared by 0 bases and J by 0 bases, with 4 bases between. Germline loops: CDR1 SGDLS, CDR2 YYNGEE.

The chain links TRBV5-6 to TRBJ2-1; D call uncertain. The CDR3 is 13 amino acids. CDR1 SGHDT and CDR2 YYEEEE come from the germline V gene. The V end was cut by 2 bases, the J end by 5 bases, with 8 bases between. The CDR3 reads CASSFGGHNEQFF. The DNA of the CDR3 is TGTGCCAGCAGCTTTGGCGGTCACAATGAGCAGTTCTTC.

This sequence joins TRBV7-2 and TRBJ1-2; 11 nucleotides agree with TRBD1. Germline loops: CDR1 SGHTA, CDR2 FQGNSA. J was trimmed by 4 bases and V by 5 bases; bases with no gene match: 9. The CDR3 covers 16 residues. The CDR3 spells CASSRTGTGGFYGYTF. DNA for the CDR3: TGTGCCAGCAGCCGAACCGGGACAGGGGGATTCTATGGCTACACCTTC. Using reference TRBV7-2 and TRBJ1-2 for the parts outside the CDR3, the full variable domain is GAGVSQSPSNKVTEKGKDVELRCDPISGHTALYWYRQSLGQGLEFLIYFQGNSAPDKSGLPSDRFSAERTGGSVSTLTIQRTQQEDSAVYLCASSRTGTGGFYGYTFGSGTRLTVV.

V gene TRBV10-1 combines with J gene TRBJ2-7; D might be TRBD1 (6 bases). CDR3 length: 15 residues. Germline V gene sequence: CDR1 WNHNN, CDR2 SYGVQD (reference sequence). Trimming removed 4 bases at V and 2 bases at J, with 15 bases between. CDR3 sequence: CASSGHQGPTYEQYF. The CDR3 region has the DNA TGCGCCAGCAGTGGGCATCAGGGGCCCACCTACGAGCAGTACTTC.

The rearrangement uses TRBV5-8 and TRBJ2-5, with D unresolved. The CDR3 has 14 residues. CDR1 is SGHTS and CDR2 is YDEGEE in the germline V gene. V lost 2 bases and J lost 5, with 13 bases in between. CDR3 region: CASSLGSGEETQYF. In DNA, the CDR3 is TGTGCCAGCAGCTTAGGGTCGGGTGAGGAGACCCAGTACTTC.